These T cell receptor beta chains were read from a single sample in a study of cytomegalovirus exposure and HLA in healthy donors. Libraries were prepared by immunoSEQ multiplex PCR; TCRdb keeps only in-frame clonotypes and omits some of them. The repertoire holds under 150,000 clones, with around 84% as singletons. The sample consisted of PBMCs. Receptors originate from a man aged 18 to 30 in good health and CMV-seronegative. CDR3s include the opening cysteine and the closing phenylalanine or tryptophan. D genes are given only for firm matches. Clone size, where shown, is once, few, many, or a class for clones that have expanded.

>few|TRBV6-5|NA|TRBJ1-4
CASSTDNEKLFF
TGTGCCAGCAGCACAGATAATGAAAAACTGTTTTTT
>NA|TRBV6-5|TRBD1|TRBJ1-1
CASTTLQGAFTEAFF
TGTGCCAGCACCACGTTACAGGGGGCGTTCACTGAAGCTTTCTTT
>NA|TRBV9|TRBD2|TRBJ2-7
CASSVAAGTSGEQYF
TGTGCCAGCAGCGTTGCGGCGGGGACTAGCGGCGAGCAGTACTTC
>few|TRBV19|TRBD1|TRBJ1-2
CASTPRQGAPGYTF
TGTGCCAGTACCCCGAGGCAGGGGGCGCCTGGCTACACCTTC
>NA|TRBV18|NA|TRBJ1-1
CASSPRDMGVTEAFF
TGTGCCAGCTCACCACGGGACATGGGGGTCACTGAAGCTTTCTTT
>NA|TRBV9|TRBD1|TRBJ2-7
CASSVWDSTPEQYF
TGTGCCAGCAGCGTATGGGACAGTACCCCCGAGCAGTACTTC
>NA|TRBV5-4|TRBD1|TRBJ1-1
CASSSPGQGVNTEAFF
TGTGCCAGCAGCTCCCCGGGACAGGGGGTTAACACTGAAGCTTTCTTT
>NA|TRBV6-5|TRBD1|TRBJ2-7
CASSGGQGASEEQYF
TGTGCCAGCAGTGGAGGACAGGGGGCATCTGAGGAGCAGTACTTC
>NA|TRBV2|TRBD1|TRBJ2-6
CASTPGQGNPGANVLTF
TGTGCCAGCACTCCGGGACAGGGCAACCCTGGGGCCAACGTCCTGACTTTC
>NA|TRBV9|NA|TRBJ1-1
CASSVSEKGGGHEAFF
TGTGCCAGCAGCGTAAGTGAGAAGGGGGGGGGCCATGAAGCTTTCTTT
>NA|TRBV11-3|NA|TRBJ2-5
CASSPSPKETQYF
TGTGCCAGCAGCCCTAGCCCGAAGGAGACCCAGTACTTC
>NA|TRBV5-3|NA|TRBJ1-2
CARSGLHGYTF
TGTGCCAGAAGCGGACTACATGGCTACACCTTC
>NA|TRBV19|NA|TRBJ1-2
CASSTLPFIPKGYTF
TGTGCCAGTAGTACCCTCCCCTTTATCCCTAAGGGCTACACCTTC
>once|TRBV19|NA|TRBJ2-2
CASSVGAGELFF
TGTGCCAGTAGTGTAGGAGCAGGGGAGCTGTTTTTT